This T cell receptor beta chain comes out of a study of OX40 agonist ivuxolimab in advanced cancers. This clone occurred once. The trim removed 10 bases at V and 2 bases at J, leaving 14 bases unmatched. The CDR3 contains 16 residues. Germline V gene data show CDR1 as MNHNY and CDR2 as SVGAGI (reference sequence). Produced via immunoSEQ multiplex PCR; TCRdb's table is partial and in-frame only. This table holds 90,000 to 100,000 clones, about 86% found once. The source of this sequence is an adult with an advanced solid tumor such as melanoma, head and neck, liver or kidney cancer. The sequencing used CD4+ or CD8+ T cells sorted from blood, collected in a trial of the OX40 agonist ivuxolimab. V gene TRBV6-6 combines with J gene TRBJ1-3, with 7 bases aligning to TRBD1. This CDR3 reads CATLLRTGSTGNTIYF. DNA for the CDR3: TGTGCCACCCTATTACGGACAGGTTCCACTGGAAACACCATATATTTT.